The 20 T cell receptor beta chains presented below share a single source sample, sequenced in a study of T cell repertoires in cytomegalovirus infection (dated by TCRdb to the late 2010s). What these receptors recognize is not known. The listed sequencing device is Illumina HiSeq 1500. TCRdb cleaned the public reads at Q25 with fastp, built clones with MiXCR and kept in-frame beta chains. Each entry merges the rows of one CDR3 protein and shows their most common DNA and genes. This sample lists roughly 80,000 distinct CDR3 sequences; approximately 24% were detected once. In total, the top ten clones hold roughly 50% of the sample. Per the publication, the treatment or condition label means: in vitro stimulation with specific CMV peptide epitopes to enrich CMV-specific T cells. Sequenced here: CD8+ T cells from cultured PBMCs, sampled from culture after CMV antigen stimulation. The receptors derive from a human donor in good health (CMV status not recorded). Some clones in this sample may be carry-over from other donors' samples.

About this clonotype: The junction and the germline gene differ at one end; a read error may be behind it. The chain carries TRBV29-1 and TRBJ1-2; TRBD1 matches at 7 bases. CDR1 and CDR2 from the germline V gene are SQVTM and ANQGSEA. There are 13 residues in the CDR3. CDR3 nucleotide sequence: TGCAGCGTAGAAGGGTGGGACAGCGAGTCATACACCTTC. Protein: CSVEGWDSESYTF. The variable domain in full, completed from reference TRBV29-1 and TRBJ1-2, reads SAVISQKPSRDICQRGTSLTIQCQVDSQVTMMFWYRQQPGQSLTLIATANQGSEATYESGFVIDKFPISRPNLTFSTLTVSNMSPEDSSIYLCSVEGWDSESYTFGSGTRLTVV.

This clonotype was recorded a few times. The chain has TRBV12-3 or TRBV12-4 and TRBJ2-1, with D maybe TRBD1 (5 bases). The CDR3 spans 15 residues. Deletions cut 2 bases from V and 6 bases from J, with 14 bases between. CDR3 in amino acids: CASSLSAPQGNEQFF. CDR3 sequence (DNA): TGTGCCAGCAGTTTATCAGCCCCCCAGGGCAATGAGCAGTTCTTC.

In its sample, this clonotype was seen a few times. The chain uses TRBV4-3 and TRBJ2-3; a weak D match, TRBD1 (6 bases). Trimming stripped 6 bases from V and 1 base from J, with 11 bases between. Germline values: CDR1 LGHNA, CDR2 YSLEER. This CDR3 is 14 amino acids long. The DNA for the CDR3 is TGCGCCAGCAGTACAGGGTACGGCACAGATACGCAGTATTTT. It translates to CASSTGYGTDTQYF.

In its sample, this clonotype was seen a few times. This chain links TRBV28 with TRBJ1-4; TRBD1 matches at 9 bases. The V gene's germline CDR1 is MDHEN and CDR2 SYDVKM. V lost 5 bases, J lost 7 bases, and 14 bases stayed unmatched. The CDR3 loop spans 17 amino acids. CDR3 protein: CASSANDRQGGSEKLFF. CDR3 coding DNA: TGTGCCAGCAGTGCGAACGACCGACAGGGGGGGAGTGAAAAACTGTTTTTT.

This clonotype occurred many times. The V gene is TRBV7-9, the J gene TRBJ1-1; the D gene is possibly TRBD1 (5 bases). The CDR3 covers 12 residues. The germline V gene encodes CDR1 SEHNR and CDR2 FQNEAQ (reference sequence). The V end was cut by 1 base, the J end by 6 bases, with 6 bases between. CDR3 loop: CASSLGGAEAFF. In DNA form, the CDR3 reads TGTGCCAGCAGCTTAGGGGGGGCTGAAGCTTTCTTT.

The gene calls are TRBV27 and TRBJ2-2; the match to TRBD1 covers 8 bases. Germline V gene sequence: CDR1 MNHEY, CDR2 SMNVEV (reference sequence). The ends lost 5 bases at V and 2 bases at J; junction bases unmatched: 1. CDR3 length: 14 residues. CDR3 loop: CASSQGANTGELFF. The CDR3 nucleotides read TGTGCCAGCAGTCAGGGGGCTAACACCGGGGAGCTGTTTTTT.

The rearrangement joins TRBV6-1 to TRBJ2-7; 10 bases fit TRBD1. The ends lost 2 bases at V and 2 bases at J; junction bases unmatched: 3. The germline CDR1 and CDR2 sequences are MNHNS and SASEGT. This CDR3 has 15 residues. The CDR3 DNA is TGTGCCAGCAGTGAAAGCGGACAGGGGGCCTACGAGCAGTACTTC. As protein: CASSESGQGAYEQYF.

This clonotype was observed many times. This chain links TRBV7-9 with TRBJ2-3; 10 nucleotides agree with TRBD1. This CDR3 is 15 amino acids long. The V segment lost 4 bases and the J segment 3 bases; nucleotides outside the gene matches: 4. Germline values: CDR1 SEHNR, CDR2 FQNEAQ (reference sequence). CDR3 region: CASSSGQGETDTQYF. Written as DNA, the CDR3 is TGTGCCAGCAGCTCTGGACAGGGGGAAACAGATACGCAGTATTTT.

This sequence joins TRBV19 and TRBJ2-1; D is perhaps TRBD1 (7 bases). The V gene's germline CDR1 is LNHDA and CDR2 SQIVND (reference sequence). The CDR3 has 18 residues. V was shortened by 1 base and J by 2 bases, with 18 bases between the two germline ends. In DNA form, the CDR3 reads TGTGCCAGTAGTATAGTATTTGAGGGCAGGGGGGCCTACAATGAGCAGTTCTTC. Amino acids: CASSIVFEGRGAYNEQFF.

The V call is TRBV7-9, the J call TRBJ1-1; D is perhaps TRBD1 (5 bases). This CDR3 has 14 amino acids. Trimming left V 4 bases short and J 3 bases short, with 12 bases between. Germline values: CDR1 SEHNR, CDR2 FQNEAQ (reference sequence). The CDR3 coding sequence is TGTGCCAGCAGCTCGAATCTGGGGGACACTGAAGCTTTCTTT. Its protein is CASSSNLGDTEAFF.

This clonotype was found many times. The chain carries TRBV7-8 and TRBJ1-5; no firm D call. The CDR3 extends over 15 amino acids. The germline V and J ends were trimmed by 5 bases and 4 bases, with 15 bases remaining between them. Germline V gene lookup returns CDR1 SGHVS and CDR2 FQNEAQ. CDR3 residues: CASSPTGRGNQPQHF. The CDR3 region has the DNA TGTGCCAGCAGCCCGACCGGACGGGGAAATCAGCCCCAGCATTTT.

The genes are TRBV13 and TRBJ1-1; 10 positions agree with TRBD1. From germline, CDR1 is PRHDT and CDR2 FYEKMQ (reference sequence). The J segment lost 3 bases and the V segment lost 4 bases, leaving 11 bases of the junction unmatched. The length of the CDR3 is 17 residues. This CDR3 is CASSSMDRGVSDTEAFF. The CDR3 bases are TGTGCCAGCAGCTCTATGGACAGGGGGGTATCGGACACTGAAGCTTTCTTT.

This clonotype was counted a few times. The chain links TRBV12-3 or TRBV12-4 to TRBJ2-3, with D uncertain. Trimming left V 4 bases short and J 0 bases short, with 5 bases between. CDR3 length: 13 residues. CDR3 loop: CASSSFSTDTQYF. The CDR3 region has the DNA TGTGCCAGCAGTTCGTTCAGCACAGATACGCAGTATTTT.

The CDR3 nucleotides are TGTGCCAGCAGCTTGATTCCGGGACTAGCAGAAAACACCGGGGAGCTGTTTTTT. Translated, it gives CASSLIPGLAENTGELFF. The V call is TRBV5-6, the J call TRBJ2-2; 9 positions agree with TRBD2. V shed 1 base and J 2 bases; nucleotides not matched to a gene: 9. This CDR3 contains 18 residues. Germline lookup yields CDR1 SGHDT and CDR2 YYEEEE.

The chain recombines TRBV7-9 with TRBJ2-7; 8 bases are shared with TRBD1. Germline V gene sequence: CDR1 SEHNR, CDR2 FQNEAQ (reference sequence). This CDR3 has 14 amino acids. Trimming took 6 bases from V and 6 from J; bases not matched to a gene: 10. The CDR3 protein is CASRVTGGSSEQYF. CDR3 bases: TGTGCCAGCAGGGTTACAGGGGGTAGCAGCGAGCAGTACTTC.

V gene TRBV13 combines with J gene TRBJ1-2; perhaps TRBD1 as D (5 bases). CDR1 is PRHDT, CDR2 FYEKMQ, per germline (reference sequence). V shed 0 bases and J shed 7 bases, with 21 bases lying between them. The CDR3 is made up of 17 amino acids. CDR3 nucleotides: TGTGCCAGCAGCTTAGGCCTAATGGGCAGGGATCAGGCTGGCTACACCTTC. This codes for CASSLGLMGRDQAGYTF.

The V gene is TRBV27, the J gene TRBJ2-4; possibly TRBD2 for D (6 bases). Germline V gene sequence: CDR1 MNHEY, CDR2 SMNVEV (reference sequence). Trimming shortened V by 2 bases and J by 10 bases, and 30 bases separated the two germline ends. The CDR3 totals 19 residues. The CDR3 loop reads CASSLRQRTGGSSDLIQYF. CDR3 DNA sequence: TGTGCCAGCAGTTTAAGGCAGCGGACCGGGGGTAGCTCGGATCTAATTCAGTACTTC.

This clonotype showed up many times. This chain connects TRBV10-3 to TRBJ2-7, with TRBD1 as a possible D gene (6 bases). This CDR3 contains 12 residues. The germline V and J ends were trimmed by 2 bases and 4 bases, with 6 bases remaining between them. Germline CDR1 and CDR2: ENHRY and SYGVKD. The CDR3 loop reads CAISETGYEQYF. The CDR3 coding sequence is TGTGCCATCAGTGAGACAGGGTACGAGCAGTACTTC.

This sequence joins TRBV6-6 and TRBJ2-3; D gene uncertain. The ends were cut back, 4 bases at V and 1 base at J, with 9 bases in the middle. Germline V gene data show CDR1 as MNHNY and CDR2 as SVGAGI (reference sequence). The CDR3 has 14 amino acids. This CDR3 reads CASSSRARTDTQYF. The CDR3 nucleotides read TGTGCCAGCAGTTCTCGGGCCCGCACAGATACGCAGTATTTT.

In this sample, this clonotype turned up a few times. The rearrangement links TRBV28 to TRBJ1-2, with D possibly matching TRBD1 (5 bases). The CDR3 spans 17 residues. Per germline, CDR1 MDHEN and CDR2 SYDVKM. The V gene lost 3 bases and the J gene lost 5 bases, with 22 bases spanning the gap. The DNA of the CDR3 is TGTGCCAGCAGTTTCTCACCGGAAGGGGAGCAGTTTTATGGCTACACCTTC. Its translation is CASSFSPEGEQFYGYTF.